A selection of T cell receptor beta chains follows, all from one sample in a study of identical twins. Each CDR3 protein gets one entry after TCRdb re-called the 5' RACE reads with MiXCR. The sample lists approximately 550,000 distinct CDR3 sequences, 20% to 25% occurring once. These same data were also listed under a study on yellow fever vaccine responses in identical twins.

Sample: CD4+ T cells sorted from blood. Receptor source: a woman younger than 35 in good health. CDR3s include the opening cysteine and the closing phenylalanine or tryptophan. The order of the fields is V gene, J gene, clone size, D gene, CDR3 protein, CDR3 DNA. D genes are given only for firm matches. The size of a clone is reported for some rows only, either as once, few or many, or as a class for expanded clones.

V: TRBV5-1
J: TRBJ2-7
size: -
D: -
CDR3: CASSPAGVYEQYF
DNA: TGCGCCAGCAGTCCCGCAGGGGTCTACGAGCAGTACTTC

V: TRBV12-3/TRBV12-4
J: TRBJ2-1
size: -
D: -
CDR3: CASILLPSSDVRVYNEQFF
DNA: TGTGCCAGCATACTACTCCCATCTAGCGATGTCCGTGTCTACAATGAGCAGTTCTTC

V: TRBV12-3/TRBV12-4
J: TRBJ2-6
size: -
D: -
CDR3: CASSLRRVFGANVLTF
DNA: TGTGCCAGCAGTTTAAGGCGGGTATTCGGGGCCAACGTCCTGACTTTC

V: TRBV5-1
J: TRBJ1-1
size: -
D: -
CDR3: CASTQLAGNTEAFF
DNA: TGCGCCAGCACCCAGCTTGCAGGGAACACTGAAGCTTTCTTT

V: TRBV28
J: TRBJ2-1
size: few
D: TRBD2
CDR3: CATRTSGGNEQFF
DNA: TGTGCCACGAGGACTAGCGGGGGTAATGAGCAGTTCTTC

V: TRBV12-3/TRBV12-4
J: TRBJ1-5
size: few
D: -
CDR3: CASSLGPQPQHF
DNA: TGTGCCAGCAGTCTAGGACCACAGCCCCAGCATTTT

V: TRBV7-2
J: TRBJ2-1
size: few
D: -
CDR3: CASSLDVVSGEQFF
DNA: TGTGCCAGCAGCTTAGACGTTGTAAGTGGTGAGCAGTTCTTC

V: TRBV12-3/TRBV12-4
J: TRBJ2-1
size: -
D: TRBD2
CDR3: CASRRLAESSYNEQFF
DNA: TGTGCCAGCAGGCGACTAGCGGAAAGCTCCTACAATGAGCAGTTCTTC

V: TRBV6-1
J: TRBJ2-7
size: -
D: TRBD2
CDR3: CASTQLAGVYEQYF
DNA: TGTGCCAGCACCCAACTAGCGGGAGTCTACGAGCAGTACTTC

V: TRBV20-1
J: TRBJ2-7
size: -
D: TRBD2
CDR3: CSARASGRVAGEQYF
DNA: TGCAGTGCTAGAGCTAGCGGGAGGGTTGCCGGCGAGCAGTACTTC

V: TRBV29-1
J: TRBJ2-1
size: many
D: -
CDR3: CSVYWTAYNEQFF
DNA: TGCAGCGTTTACTGGACTGCTTACAATGAGCAGTTCTTC

V: TRBV6-6
J: TRBJ1-3
size: -
D: -
CDR3: CASTSGGNTIYF
DNA: TGTGCCAGCACCAGTGGGGGAAACACCATATATTTT

V: TRBV29-1
J: TRBJ2-7
size: -
D: TRBD2
CDR3: CSVRGLEAYEQYF
DNA: TGCAGCGTTCGGGGACTAGAAGCCTACGAGCAGTACTTC

V: TRBV6-6
J: TRBJ2-7
size: -
D: -
CDR3: CASSSGYPGEQYF
DNA: TGTGCCAGCAGCTCAGGGTACCCGGGGGAGCAGTACTTC

V: TRBV5-1
J: TRBJ2-6
size: few
D: -
CDR3: CASSFRDGTAGANVLTF
DNA: TGCGCCAGCAGCTTCCGGGATGGTACCGCTGGGGCCAACGTCCTGACTTTC

V: TRBV6-1
J: TRBJ2-1
size: -
D: -
CDR3: CASSRMGPLGSYNEQFF
DNA: TGTGCCAGCAGTCGAATGGGGCCCCTGGGCTCCTACAATGAGCAGTTCTTC

V: TRBV10-1
J: TRBJ2-1
size: few
D: TRBD2
CDR3: CASSGSSGGAFVEQFF
DNA: TGCGCCAGCAGTGGATCTAGCGGGGGGGCCTTCGTTGAGCAGTTCTTC

V: TRBV28
J: TRBJ2-5
size: -
D: -
CDR3: CASSFSRSAQYF
DNA: TGTGCCAGCAGTTTTTCTAGGAGTGCCCAGTACTTC

V: TRBV7-6
J: TRBJ1-4
size: -
D: -
CDR3: CASSNSGPGEKLFF
DNA: TGTGCCAGCAGCAACTCAGGGCCCGGTGAAAAACTGTTTTTT

V: TRBV5-1
J: TRBJ2-1
size: -
D: -
CDR3: CASSTGTGITRESYEQFF
DNA: TGCGCCAGCAGCACGGGGACCGGAATCACACGGGAGTCCTATGAGCAGTTCTTC

V: TRBV11-1
J: TRBJ2-3
size: -
D: TRBD1
CDR3: CASSLKPPGTGVTDTQYF
DNA: TGTGCCAGCAGCCTAAAACCACCCGGGACAGGGGTTACAGATACGCAGTATTTT

V: TRBV28
J: TRBJ2-4
size: -
D: TRBD1
CDR3: CASSKTGVGDIQYF
DNA: TGTGCCAGCAGTAAAACAGGGGTAGGAGACATTCAGTACTTC

V: TRBV7-9
J: TRBJ2-5
size: -
D: -
CDR3: CASSLRQLNLYQETQYF
DNA: TGTGCCAGCAGCTTAAGGCAACTGAACCTGTACCAAGAGACCCAGTACTTC

V: TRBV29-1
J: TRBJ1-1
size: many
D: -
CDR3: CSVARGTEAFF
DNA: TGCAGCGTTGCAAGAGGCACTGAAGCTTTCTTT

V: TRBV12-3/TRBV12-4
J: TRBJ2-2
size: -
D: -
CDR3: CASSRSVGNTGELFF
DNA: TGTGCCAGCAGTCGCAGCGTTGGGAACACCGGGGAGCTGTTTTTT

V: TRBV20-1
J: TRBJ2-1
size: -
D: -
CDR3: CSASEARGPYNEQFF
DNA: TGCAGTGCTAGTGAAGCGAGGGGACCCTACAATGAGCAGTTCTTC